Presented here are 22 T cell receptor beta chains from one specimen sequenced in a study of identical twins. Using its own MiXCR run on the 5' RACE reads, TCRdb lists one record per CDR3 protein. The sample has hundreds of thousands of distinct CDR3 sequences; approximately 24% are singletons. These data were also filed under a second study, of T cells expressing NK-cell markers.

The specimen was CD4+ T cells sorted from blood. All receptors derive from a woman aged 18-29 years in good health.

This clonotype was detected many times. This chain links TRBV4-3 with TRBJ2-7, with 7 bases that match TRBD2. This CDR3 spans 17 amino acids. V lost 2 bases, J lost 2 bases, and 12 bases stayed unmatched. Germline V gene data show CDR1 as LGHNA and CDR2 as YSLEER. The CDR3 nucleotides read TGCGCCAGCAGCCAATATATCGGCGGGAGCGTTACCTACGAGCAGTACTTC. Translating it yields CASSQYIGGSVTYEQYF.

J is TRBJ2-2 and V is TRBV12-3 or TRBV12-4, with 8 bases identical to TRBD1. The CDR3 covers 16 residues. Unmatched junction bases numbered 6, after V lost 6 bases and J lost 0 bases. The CDR3 loop reads CASSPQTGANTGELFF. In DNA, the CDR3 is TGTGCCAGCAGCCCCCAGACAGGGGCGAACACCGGGGAGCTGTTTTTT.

The chain recombines TRBV20-1 with TRBJ2-3; possible D gene TRBD2, 6 bases. Trimming pared 6 bases from V and 2 bases from J, leaving 12 bases between. This CDR3 comprises 13 residues. Germline V lookup: CDR1 DFQATT, CDR2 SNEGSKA (reference sequence). DNA of the CDR3: TGCAGTGCCCACTGGACTAACACAGATACGCAGTATTTT. Protein sequence: CSAHWTNTDTQYF.

V usage is TRBV15 and J usage is TRBJ2-7, with D perhaps TRBD1 or TRBD2 (5 bases each). This CDR3 is 13 amino acids long. The germline V gene has CDR1 LNHNV and CDR2 YYDKDF (reference sequence). Trimming shortened V by 8 bases and J by 0 bases, and 11 bases separated the two germline ends. The CDR3 DNA is TGTGCCACCTCCAGGGACGTCTCCTACGAGCAGTACTTC. Translation: CATSRDVSYEQYF.

The table lists this clonotype with a few counts. The chain couples TRBV20-1 to TRBJ2-5, with D perhaps matching TRBD2 (6 bases). The germline V gene encodes CDR1 DFQATT and CDR2 SNEGSKA (reference sequence). The V end was cut by 0 bases, the J end by 2 bases, with 13 bases between. The CDR3 has 15 amino acids. The CDR3 region has the DNA TGCAGTGCTAGAGATCGCCGGGCGGGGCAAGAGACCCAGTACTTC. Amino acid sequence: CSARDRRAGQETQYF.

The rearrangement joins TRBV10-3 to TRBJ2-7, with D unresolved. This CDR3 contains 14 residues. Between the trimmed V and J ends, which lost 0 bases and 1 base, there was a span of 7 bases. CDR1 and CDR2 (germline): ENHRY, SYGVKD. The CDR3 is CAISESKQSYEQYF. CDR3 DNA sequence: TGTGCCATCAGTGAGTCGAAACAATCCTACGAGCAGTACTTC.

The chain couples TRBV9 to TRBJ2-5, with 10 bases matching TRBD2. Losses at the gene ends were 3 bases for V and 1 base for J; bases not matched to a gene: 6. Looked up from germline, CDR1 is SGDLS and CDR2 is YYNGEE. The CDR3 has 16 amino acids. The CDR3 DNA reads as TGTGCCAGCAGCGCGAGGCCTAGCGGGGGCCAAGAGACCCAGTACTTC. Amino acids: CASSARPSGGQETQYF.

The V gene is TRBV20-1, the J gene TRBJ2-2; 7 bases are shared with TRBD2. After removal of 2 bases from V and 6 bases from J, the junction contained 9 bases not matched to a gene. The germline CDR1 and CDR2 sequences are DFQATT and SNEGSKA (reference sequence). The CDR3 has 15 amino acids. The CDR3 protein is CSARPLAAGPGELFF. CDR3 in DNA: TGCAGTGCTAGACCCCTAGCGGCGGGCCCCGGGGAGCTGTTTTTT.

This clonotype was found a few times. The J gene is TRBJ2-2, the V gene TRBV10-3; 15 bases fit TRBD2. The CDR3 consists of 17 residues. J was trimmed by 5 bases and V by 4 bases; bases with no gene match: 5. The V gene's germline CDR1 is ENHRY and CDR2 SYGVKD. The CDR3 bases are TGTGCCATCAGTGTTGGACTAGCGGGAGGGGGAACCGGGGAGCTGTTTTTT. Encoded protein: CAISVGLAGGGTGELFF.

This clonotype has only a few counts. V gene TRBV20-1 combines with J gene TRBJ2-5; 9 positions match TRBD1. This CDR3 contains 15 residues. Germline V lookup: CDR1 DFQATT, CDR2 SNEGSKA (reference sequence). The J segment lost 5 bases and the V segment lost 5 bases, leaving 12 bases of the junction unmatched. The CDR3 protein is CSAGRDRDLYETQYF. The CDR3 coding sequence is TGCAGTGCTGGCCGGGACAGGGATTTGTATGAGACCCAGTACTTC.

Of note for this clonotype: The germline gene is not matched at one end of the junction; a read error may be the cause. The gene calls are TRBV7-7 and TRBJ2-1; TRBD2 matches 13 bases. Germline CDR1 SSHAT, CDR2 FNYEAQ (reference sequence). The CDR3 has 17 residues. The CDR3 is CASSPTSGGNSYNEQFF. The CDR3 DNA follows: TGTGCTAGCAGCCCGACTAGCGGGGGGAACTCCTACAATGAGCAGTTCTTC.

This clonotype was seen a few times. The chain links TRBV6-5 to TRBJ2-1; D may be TRBD2 (6 bases). The V gene lost 0 bases and the J gene lost 9 bases, with 18 bases spanning the gap. Germline V gene data show CDR1 as MNHEY and CDR2 as SVGAGI. The CDR3 has 16 amino acids. Here the CDR3 DNA reads TGTGCCAGCAGTTACTCTCAGCGGGTAGTTTATGGTGAGCAGTTCTTC. Translating gives CASSYSQRVVYGEQFF.

The CDR3 loop reads CASSSGSYNSPLHF. The CDR3, as DNA: TGTGCCAGCAGTTCTGGCAGCTATAATTCACCCCTCCACTTT. V gene TRBV12-3 or TRBV12-4 combines with J gene TRBJ1-6; D unresolved. The CDR3 loop spans 14 amino acids. The V and J ends lost 4 bases and 3 bases respectively, with 7 bases between them.

This clonotype was detected ten times or more. The rearrangement uses TRBV7-8 and TRBJ2-1; D remains ambiguous. Per the germline V gene, CDR1 is SGHVS and CDR2 is FQNEAQ. Between the trimmed V and J ends, which lost 5 bases and 6 bases, there was a span of 11 bases. The CDR3 is 13 residues long. CDR3 in DNA: TGTGCCAGCAGCCTCCAATCCAGCAATGAGCAGTTCTTC. This gives the protein CASSLQSSNEQFF.

This clonotype showed up just a few times. This chain connects TRBV3-1 to TRBJ2-1; D gene ambiguous. The CDR3 spans 13 residues. V dropped 4 bases and J dropped 6 bases, with 10 bases sitting between them. The germline CDR1 and CDR2 sequences are LGHDT and YNNKEL (reference sequence). CDR3 sequence (DNA): TGTGCCAGCAGCCGACTGGGGATCAATGAGCAGTTCTTC. Protein sequence: CASSRLGINEQFF.

This rearrangement joins TRBV10-3 to TRBJ2-1; 10 bases fit TRBD1. Trimming removed 4 bases from V and 1 base from J; junction bases left unmatched: 1. Germline CDR1 and CDR2: ENHRY and SYGVKD. This CDR3 is 15 amino acids long. CDR3 sequence reads: CAISVGQGSYNEQFF. The CDR3 DNA is TGTGCCATCAGTGTGGGACAGGGGTCCTACAATGAGCAGTTCTTC.

The V and J genes are TRBV7-9 and TRBJ1-1, with 11 nucleotides matching TRBD1. Per the germline V gene, CDR1 is SEHNR and CDR2 is FQNEAQ (reference sequence). The CDR3 length is 13 residues. Trimming cost V 7 bases and J 7 bases; bases outside gene matches: 5. DNA for the CDR3: TGTGCCAGCACAGGACAGGGGGCTGGTGAAGCTTTCTTT. Residues: CASTGQGAGEAFF.

This clonotype was counted a few times. CDR3 loop: CASSLGGTGYYGYTF. CDR3 nucleotides: TGTGCCAGCAGCTTAGGGGGGACAGGGTACTATGGCTACACCTTC. This sequence joins TRBV7-2 and TRBJ1-2, with TRBD1 matching over 9 bases. Unmatched junction bases numbered 3, after V lost 1 base and J lost 3 bases. This CDR3 region has 15 residues. Germline V gene lookup returns CDR1 SGHTA and CDR2 FQGNSA.

This clonotype was detected only a few times. The chain carries TRBV5-1 and TRBJ2-2; no clear D gene. Per the germline V gene, CDR1 is SGHRS and CDR2 is YFSETQ. The CDR3 sequence is 13 residues long. Between the trimmed V and J ends, which lost 5 bases and 3 bases, there was a span of 8 bases. CDR3 loop: CASRLQDTGELFF. For the CDR3, the DNA is TGCGCCAGCAGACTGCAGGACACCGGGGAGCTGTTTTTT. Drawing the rest from reference TRBV5-1 and TRBJ2-2, the complete variable domain is KAGVTQTPRYLIKTRGQQVTLSCSPISGHRSVSWYQQTPGQGLQFLFEYFSETQRNKGNFPGRFSGRQFSNSRSEMNVSTLELGDSALYLCASRLQDTGELFFGEGSRLTVL.

In its sample, this clonotype was seen a few times. V gene TRBV7-9 combines with J gene TRBJ2-7; D gene unclear. Germline CDR1 and CDR2: SEHNR and FQNEAQ (reference sequence). Trimming left V 1 base short and J 2 bases short, with 6 bases between. CDR3 length: 13 amino acids. CDR3 residues: CASSLEATYEQYF. For the CDR3, the DNA is TGTGCCAGCAGCTTAGAGGCTACCTACGAGCAGTACTTC. The entire variable domain, with the rest obtained from reference TRBV7-9 and TRBJ2-7, is as follows: DTGVSQNPRHKITKRGQNVTFRCDPISEHNRLYWYRQTLGQGPEFLTYFQNEAQLEKSRLLSDRFSAERPKGSFSTLEIQRTEQGDSAMYLCASSLEATYEQYFGPGTRLTVT.

This clonotype has just a few counts. This rearrangement joins TRBV5-6 to TRBJ2-2, with unresolved D. Deletions cut 4 bases from V and 7 bases from J, with 11 bases between. This CDR3 has 13 amino acids. Looked up from germline, CDR1 is SGHDT and CDR2 is YYEEEE. The DNA of the CDR3 is TGTGCCAGCAGCCGTGTACGAGGCGGGGAGCTGTTTTTT. Translated, it gives CASSRVRGGELFF.

CDR3 coding DNA: TGCAGTGCTCCGGTCCCCTTCGGGGCTTTCTTT. It is translated as CSAPVPFGAFF. The genes are TRBV20-1 and TRBJ1-1; D call uncertain. Trimming shortened V by 5 bases and J by 11 bases, and 15 bases separated the two germline ends. The CDR3 is made up of 11 amino acids. Germline CDR1 reads DFQATT; CDR2 reads SNEGSKA (reference sequence).